Below, 17 T cell receptor beta chains from the same sample are listed, as sequenced in a study of control samples from healthy donors and cancer patients. Generated by immunoSEQ multiplex PCR, the TCRdb table keeps only in-frame clones and is missing some. The repertoire holds approximately 90,000 clones, with just under 85% as singletons. Source material: blood. These receptors were obtained from a man aged 25-40 years in good health.

V and J are TRBV3-1 (or the pseudogene TRBV3-2) and TRBJ2-3; D call uncertain. Trimming removed 0 bases from V and 10 bases from J, with 14 bases in between. CDR3 length: 14 residues. Germline values: CDR1 LGHDT, CDR2 YNNKEL (reference sequence). CDR3 nucleotides: TGTGCCAGCAGCCAAGACGTCCACCGGGTTTCGCAGTATTTT. Protein sequence: CASSQDVHRVSQYF.

The J gene is TRBJ1-5, the V gene TRBV28; no reliable D call. V lost 7 bases, J lost 4 bases, and 14 bases lay in between. Germline V gene lookup returns CDR1 MDHEN and CDR2 SYDVKM. The CDR3 spans 14 residues. CDR3 sequence: CASTTLNVNQPQHF. As DNA, the CDR3 is TGTGCCAGCACTACCCTGAACGTTAATCAGCCCCAGCATTTT. The whole variable domain, filled in from reference TRBV28 and TRBJ1-5, reads DVKVTQSSRYLVKRTGEKVFLECVQDMDHENMFWYRQDPGLGLRLIYFSYDVKMKEKGDIPEGYSVSREKKERFSLILESASTNQTSMYLCASTTLNVNQPQHFGDGTRLSIL.

This chain connects TRBV6-1 to TRBJ1-2; D ambiguous. V lost 3 bases and J lost 4, with 18 bases in between. Germline CDR1 reads MNHNS; CDR2 reads SASEGT. The CDR3 has 16 residues. The CDR3 spells CASSEFPVSGIYGYTF. As DNA, the CDR3 is TGTGCCAGCAGTGAGTTCCCGGTCTCTGGGATCTATGGCTACACCTTC.

The chain uses TRBV5-1 and TRBJ2-2, with 8 bases lining up with TRBD1. Per the germline V gene, CDR1 is SGHRS and CDR2 is YFSETQ. The CDR3 is made up of 18 amino acids. J gave up 1 base and V 5 bases, and 13 bases lay outside the gene matches. Here the CDR3 DNA reads TGCGCCAGCAGGTCGGATGACAGGGGACGCGAGAACACCGGGGAGCTGTTTTTT. Its protein product is CASRSDDRGRENTGELFF.

The rearrangement links TRBV9 to TRBJ2-2, with D perhaps matching TRBD2 (7 bases). This CDR3 has 17 amino acids. Germline V gives CDR1 SGDLS, CDR2 YYNGEE. The V gene lost 4 bases and the J gene lost 11 bases, with 27 bases spanning the gap. CDR3 protein: CASSPRGGGGALIELFF. The CDR3 DNA is TGTGCCAGCAGCCCCCGAGGGGGGGGAGGGGCGTTGATAGAGCTGTTTTTT.

The rearrangement links TRBV7-9 to TRBJ2-5; no definite D call. Deletions cut 7 bases from V and 1 base from J, with 10 bases between. This CDR3 spans 13 amino acids. The germline V gene has CDR1 SEHNR and CDR2 FQNEAQ (reference sequence). The CDR3 reads CASNAGGQETQYF. The CDR3 bases are TGTGCCAGCAATGCTGGCGGCCAAGAGACCCAGTACTTC.

The chain combines TRBV18 with TRBJ2-2; D tentatively reads TRBD1 or TRBD2 (5 bases each). Looked up from germline, CDR1 is KGHSH and CDR2 is LQKENI. Trimming stripped 3 bases from V and 4 bases from J, with 12 bases between. The CDR3 has 15 amino acids. The CDR3 region has the DNA TGTGCCAGCTCACCGAGGGACGGCATCACCGGGGAGCTGTTTTTT. Protein sequence: CASSPRDGITGELFF.

V gene TRBV4-1 combines with J gene TRBJ2-7, with D unclear. Trimming stripped 3 bases from V and 2 bases from J, with 8 bases between. The CDR3 runs to 13 residues. Per germline, CDR1 MGHRA and CDR2 YSYEKL. This CDR3 is CASSHVTTYEQYF. For the CDR3, the DNA is TGCGCCAGCAGCCACGTCACGACCTACGAGCAGTACTTC.

The rearrangement uses TRBV28 and TRBJ1-1, with D possibly matching TRBD1 (6 bases). Deletions cut 6 bases from V and 6 bases from J, with 20 bases between. Germline V lookup: CDR1 MDHEN, CDR2 SYDVKM. This CDR3 contains 15 residues. In DNA, the CDR3 is TGTGCCAGCAGCGGCCCGAGAGGGGGGGAGGCTGAAGCTTTCTTT. It is translated as CASSGPRGGEAEAFF.

The J gene is TRBJ2-3, the V gene TRBV7-8; D is uncertain. With 5 bases removed from V and 2 bases from J, the gap between germline ends came to 14 bases. Germline V CDR1 and CDR2: SGHVS, FQNEAQ. This CDR3 spans 15 amino acids. The CDR3 loop is CASSPDASLTDTQYF. The CDR3 nucleotides are TGTGCCAGCAGCCCAGATGCTAGTCTCACAGATACGCAGTATTTT.

The rearrangement joins TRBV30 to TRBJ2-4; 7 bases fit TRBD1. This CDR3 comprises 13 residues. V trimming: 4 bases; J trimming: 7 bases; junction bases outside the gene matches: 7. Per the germline V gene, CDR1 is GTSNPN and CDR2 is SVGIG (reference sequence). The CDR3 bases are TGTGCCTGGATGGCACAGGGGACGAACATTCAGTACTTC. Its translation is CAWMAQGTNIQYF.

This rearrangement joins TRBV5-1 to TRBJ2-5; 10 bases map to TRBD2. The CDR3 spans 16 residues. Germline V gives CDR1 SGHRS, CDR2 YFSETQ. J gave up 5 bases and V 0 bases, and 7 bases lay outside the gene matches. This CDR3 is CASSLASGGAPETQYF. The CDR3 region has the DNA TGCGCCAGCAGCTTGGCGAGCGGGGGGGCTCCCGAGACCCAGTACTTC.

This clone was seen only a few times. V usage is TRBV21-1 and J usage is TRBJ2-7. TRBV21-1 is tagged as a pseudogene. The CDR3 is 11 amino acids. CDR3 DNA sequence: TGTGCCAGTATTTTGGGTGGCGAGCAGTACTTC. It encodes CASILGGEQYF.

This clone was detected once. The chain joins TRBV15 to TRBJ1-5; 7 bases match TRBD1. Germline loops: CDR1 LNHNV, CDR2 YYDKDF (reference sequence). The CDR3 is made up of 17 amino acids. J lost 0 bases, V lost 3 bases, and 8 bases had no gene match. This CDR3 is CATSSWRGQFSNQPQHF. Written as DNA, the CDR3 is TGTGCCACCAGCAGCTGGCGGGGACAGTTTAGCAATCAGCCCCAGCATTTT.

V usage is TRBV5-4 and J usage is TRBJ2-3, with 10 bases identical to TRBD2. Losses at the gene ends were 3 bases for V and 5 bases for J; bases not matched to a gene: 9. Per the germline V gene, CDR1 is SGHNT and CDR2 is YYREEE (reference sequence). The CDR3 consists of 16 residues. CDR3 nucleotide sequence: TGTGCCAGCAGCTCCTTAGCGGGGGGACGAGGAGATACGCAGTATTTT. It specifies CASSSLAGGRGDTQYF.

This chain joins TRBV20-1 and TRBJ2-1; 10 nucleotides agree with TRBD2. Germline trimming cut 3 bases from V and 0 bases from J; bases unmatched to any gene: 11. The length of the CDR3 is 18 residues. Germline V gene data show CDR1 as DFQATT and CDR2 as SNEGSKA (reference sequence). The CDR3, as DNA: TGCAGTGCTAGTAGGCCCCTAGCGGGGGTTATCTCCTACAATGAGCAGTTCTTC. Its protein is CSASRPLAGVISYNEQFF.

The genes are TRBV7-9 and TRBJ1-1, with D possibly being TRBD1 (6 bases). V was shortened by 4 bases and J by 4 bases, with 13 bases between the two germline ends. The CDR3 has 14 residues. Germline CDR1 reads SEHNR; CDR2 reads FQNEAQ (reference sequence). CDR3 residues: CASSSTGPFTEAFF. The CDR3 region has the DNA TGTGCCAGCAGCTCGACAGGTCCCTTCACTGAAGCTTTCTTT. The complete variable domain, with remaining parts taken from reference TRBV7-9 and TRBJ1-1, reads DTGVSQNPRHKITKRGQNVTFRCDPISEHNRLYWYRQTLGQGPEFLTYFQNEAQLEKSRLLSDRFSAERPKGSFSTLEIQRTEQGDSAMYLCASSSTGPFTEAFFGQGTRLTVV.